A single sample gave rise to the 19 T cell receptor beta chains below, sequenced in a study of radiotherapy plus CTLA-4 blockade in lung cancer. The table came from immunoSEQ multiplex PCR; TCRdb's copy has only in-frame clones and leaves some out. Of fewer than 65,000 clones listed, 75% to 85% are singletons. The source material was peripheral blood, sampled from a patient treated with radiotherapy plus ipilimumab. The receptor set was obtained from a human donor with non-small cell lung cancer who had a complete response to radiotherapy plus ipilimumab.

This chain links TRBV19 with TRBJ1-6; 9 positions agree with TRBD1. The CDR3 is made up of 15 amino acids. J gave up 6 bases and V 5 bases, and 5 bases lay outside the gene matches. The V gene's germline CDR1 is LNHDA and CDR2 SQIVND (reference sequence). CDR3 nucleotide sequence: TGTGCCAGTAGTCTCGGGACAGGGCGTAATTCACCCCTCCACTTT. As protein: CASSLGTGRNSPLHF.

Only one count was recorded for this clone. CDR3 amino acids: CSVEGPAYEQYF. For the CDR3, the DNA is TGCAGCGTTGAGGGGCCAGCCTACGAGCAGTACTTC. The rearrangement links TRBV29-1 to TRBJ2-7; a weak D match, TRBD1 (5 bases). There are 12 residues in the CDR3. Germline V gene sequence: CDR1 SQVTM, CDR2 ANQGSEA. Trimming left V 3 bases short and J 2 bases short, with 8 bases between.

CDR3 in DNA: TGCGCCAGCAGCCCGGGGACAGGGAATAACTATGGCTACACCTTC. Protein product: CASSPGTGNNYGYTF. This chain uses TRBV4-1 with TRBJ1-2; TRBD1 agrees at 9 bases. The CDR3 is 15 amino acids. J lost 1 base, V lost 4 bases, and 4 bases had no gene match. Germline CDR1 is MGHRA and CDR2 is YSYEKL.

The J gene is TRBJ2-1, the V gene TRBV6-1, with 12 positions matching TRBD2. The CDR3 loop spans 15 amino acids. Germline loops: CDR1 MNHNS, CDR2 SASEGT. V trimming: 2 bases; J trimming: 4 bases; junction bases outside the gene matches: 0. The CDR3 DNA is TGTGCCAGCAGTGAACTAGCGGGAGGGTACAATGAGCAGTTCTTC. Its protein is CASSELAGGYNEQFF.

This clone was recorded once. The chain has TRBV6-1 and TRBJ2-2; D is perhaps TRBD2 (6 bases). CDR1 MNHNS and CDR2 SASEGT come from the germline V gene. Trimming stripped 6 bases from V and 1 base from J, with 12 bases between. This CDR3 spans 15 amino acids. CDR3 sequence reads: CASRVAGMNTGELFF. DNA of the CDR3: TGTGCCAGCAGGGTCGCGGGAATGAACACCGGGGAGCTGTTTTTT.

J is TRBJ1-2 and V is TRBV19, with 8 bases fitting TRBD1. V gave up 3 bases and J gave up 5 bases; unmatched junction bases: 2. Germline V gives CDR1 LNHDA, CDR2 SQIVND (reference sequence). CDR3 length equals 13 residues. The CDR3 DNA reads TGTGCCAGTAGTATCCGGGACAGGTATGGCTACACCTTC. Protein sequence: CASSIRDRYGYTF.

Here the CDR3 DNA reads TGCGCCAGCAGCTTACAGGGGGCGGATGGCTACACCTTC. Translated, it gives CASSLQGADGYTF. The chain is built from TRBV5-1 and TRBJ1-2; 9 positions agree with TRBD1. V was pared by 2 bases and J by 6 bases, with 2 bases of the junction left unmatched. Germline V gene lookup returns CDR1 SGHRS and CDR2 YFSETQ. The CDR3 has 13 amino acids.

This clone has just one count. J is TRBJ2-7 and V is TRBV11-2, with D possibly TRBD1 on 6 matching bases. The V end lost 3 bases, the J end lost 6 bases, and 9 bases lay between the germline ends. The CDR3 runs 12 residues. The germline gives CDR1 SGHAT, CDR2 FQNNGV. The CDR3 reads CASSFSGVEQYV. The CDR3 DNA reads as TGTGCCAGCAGCTTCTCAGGGGTCGAGCAGTACGTC.

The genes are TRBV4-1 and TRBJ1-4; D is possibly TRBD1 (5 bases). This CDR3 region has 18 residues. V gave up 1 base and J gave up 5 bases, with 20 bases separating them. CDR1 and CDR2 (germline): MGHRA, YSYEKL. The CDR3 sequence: CASSQGRANRRANEKLFF. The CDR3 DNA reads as TGCGCCAGCAGCCAAGGACGAGCGAACAGGAGGGCCAATGAAAAACTGTTTTTT.

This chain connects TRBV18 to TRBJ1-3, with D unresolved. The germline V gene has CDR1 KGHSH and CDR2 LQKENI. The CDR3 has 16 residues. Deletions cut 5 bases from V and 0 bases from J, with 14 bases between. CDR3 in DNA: TGTGCCAGCTCATCCCCGGAGGTATACTCTGGAAACACCATATATTTT. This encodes CASSSPEVYSGNTIYF.

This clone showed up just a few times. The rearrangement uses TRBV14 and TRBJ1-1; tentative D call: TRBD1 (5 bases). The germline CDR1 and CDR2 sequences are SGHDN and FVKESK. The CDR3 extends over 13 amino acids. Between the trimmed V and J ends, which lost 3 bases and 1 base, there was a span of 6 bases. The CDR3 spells CASSQGGNTEAFF. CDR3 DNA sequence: TGTGCCAGCAGCCAGGGGGGGAACACTGAAGCTTTCTTT.

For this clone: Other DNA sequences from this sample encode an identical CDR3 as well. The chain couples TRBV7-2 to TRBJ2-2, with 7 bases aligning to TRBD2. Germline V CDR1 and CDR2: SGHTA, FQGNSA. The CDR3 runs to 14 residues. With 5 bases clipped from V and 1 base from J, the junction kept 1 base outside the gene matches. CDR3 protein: CASSPGGNTGELFF. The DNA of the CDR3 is TGTGCCAGCAGCCCGGGGGGGAACACCGGGGAGCTGTTTTTT.

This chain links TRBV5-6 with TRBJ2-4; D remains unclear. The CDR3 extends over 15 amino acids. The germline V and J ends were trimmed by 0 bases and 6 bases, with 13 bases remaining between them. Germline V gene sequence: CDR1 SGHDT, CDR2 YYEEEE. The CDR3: CASSLDTYFPNIQYF. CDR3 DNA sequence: TGTGCCAGCAGCTTGGACACGTATTTCCCAAACATTCAGTACTTC.

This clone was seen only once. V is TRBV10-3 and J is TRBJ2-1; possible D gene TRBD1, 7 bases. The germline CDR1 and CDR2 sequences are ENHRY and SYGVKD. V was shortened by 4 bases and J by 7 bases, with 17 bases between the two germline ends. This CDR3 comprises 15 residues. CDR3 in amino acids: CAISAQGGRFNEQFF. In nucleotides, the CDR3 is TGTGCCATCAGTGCCCAGGGGGGTCGATTTAATGAGCAGTTCTTC.

The CDR3 loop reads CAISEAESYEQYF. The CDR3, as DNA: TGTGCCATCAGTGAAGCCGAATCCTACGAGCAGTACTTC. V is TRBV10-3 and J is TRBJ2-7, with D uncertain. V was clipped by 3 bases and J by 1 base, with 7 bases between them. From germline, CDR1 is ENHRY and CDR2 SYGVKD. There are 13 residues in the CDR3.

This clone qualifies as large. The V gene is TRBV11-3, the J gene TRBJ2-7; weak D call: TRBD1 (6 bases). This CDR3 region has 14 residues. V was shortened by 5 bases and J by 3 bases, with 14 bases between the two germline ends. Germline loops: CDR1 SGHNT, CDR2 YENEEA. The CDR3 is CASSPNPDSYEQYF. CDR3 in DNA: TGTGCCAGCAGCCCCAACCCGGACAGCTACGAGCAGTACTTC.

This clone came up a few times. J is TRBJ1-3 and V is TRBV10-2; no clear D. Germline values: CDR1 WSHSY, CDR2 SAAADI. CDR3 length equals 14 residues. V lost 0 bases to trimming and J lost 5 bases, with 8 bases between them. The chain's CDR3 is CASSESSGRNTIYF. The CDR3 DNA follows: TGCGCCAGCAGTGAGTCGTCGGGGAGAAACACCATATATTTT.

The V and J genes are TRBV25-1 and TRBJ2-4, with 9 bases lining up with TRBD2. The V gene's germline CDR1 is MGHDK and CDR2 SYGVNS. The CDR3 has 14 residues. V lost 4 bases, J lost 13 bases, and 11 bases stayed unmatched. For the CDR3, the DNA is TGTGCCAGCAGTGCCCACGGGAATAGCGGGAGCCAGTACTTC. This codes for CASSAHGNSGSQYF.

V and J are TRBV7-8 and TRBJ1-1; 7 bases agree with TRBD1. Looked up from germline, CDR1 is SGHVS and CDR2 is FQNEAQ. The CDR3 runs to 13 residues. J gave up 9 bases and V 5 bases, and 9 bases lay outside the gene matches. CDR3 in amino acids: CASSPRLDRQAFF. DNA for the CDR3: TGTGCCAGCAGCCCTCGCCTGGACAGGCAAGCTTTCTTT.